A selection of T cell receptor beta chains follows, all from one sample in a study of chemoradiotherapy in HPV16-positive cancers. The table came from immunoSEQ multiplex PCR; TCRdb's copy has only in-frame clones and leaves some out. The table shows about 15,000 clones, with 60% to 85% occurring only once. This specimen was collected from a patient who underwent chemoradiotherapy. These receptors all come from a human donor with HPV-associated anogenital cancer. Both conserved end residues are part of each CDR3. The D gene is left open where the match is weak. Size values are once, few and many counts, or a class for expanded clones, and some rows have none.

TRBD1	TRBV4-2	TRBJ2-7	NA	TGTGCCAGCAGCCATGGGCATGGGCCCAGGGGGTCCTACGAGCAGTACTTC	CASSHGHGPRGSYEQYF
NA	TRBV7-2	TRBJ1-6	NA	TGTGCCAGCAGCTTAAGGGGGGGGGCCTATAATTCACCCCTCCACTTT	CASSLRGGAYNSPLHF
NA	TRBV28	TRBJ2-5	NA	TGTGCCAGCAGACCACATAGCGGAGAGACCCAGTACTTC	CASRPHSGETQYF
NA	TRBV5-1	TRBJ1-5	NA	TGCGCCAGCAGCTTCGGGGACGGACCAAATCAGCCCCAGCATTTT	CASSFGDGPNQPQHF
NA	TRBV6-6	TRBJ1-6	few	TGTGCCAGCTCTCGACAGAACTCTAATTCACCCCTCCACTTT	CASSRQNSNSPLHF
TRBD1	TRBV11-3	TRBJ1-1	NA	TGTGCCAGCAGCCCGGGGGGGTACGGGACAGGGACGAACACTGAAGCTTTCTTT	CASSPGGYGTGTNTEAFF
TRBD1	TRBV5-6	TRBJ1-3	once	TGTGCCAGCAGCCACCGGACAGGGTCTCGAAACACCATATATTTT	CASSHRTGSRNTIYF
TRBD1	TRBV10-3	TRBJ2-7	few	TGTGCCATCAGTGAGTCGGGGACAGGGGACACCTACGAGCAGTACTTC	CAISESGTGDTYEQYF
TRBD1	TRBV13	TRBJ2-7	NA	TGTGCCAGCAGCTTCGGGACAGATACATACGAGCAGTACTTC	CASSFGTDTYEQYF
TRBD1	TRBV7-2	TRBJ1-2	few	TGTGCCAGCAGCTCCCGGGACAGAGGGGATTGGGGCTACACCTTC	CASSSRDRGDWGYTF
TRBD1	TRBV5-1	TRBJ2-7	NA	TGCGCCAGCAGCACATTATCGACAGGGACCGAGCAGTACTTC	CASSTLSTGTEQYF
NA	TRBV5-6	TRBJ1-5	NA	TGTGCCAGCAGCTTGGGCCTTAATCAGCCCCAGCATTTT	CASSLGLNQPQHF
TRBD1	TRBV4-1	TRBJ2-7	NA	TGCGCCAGCAGCCAAGTCATACAAGTAAGGGACAGCACCTACGAGCAGTACTTC	CASSQVIQVRDSTYEQYF
TRBD1	TRBV30	TRBJ2-7	NA	TGTGCCTGGAGTACGACAGGGGCCTACGAGCAGTACTTC	CAWSTTGAYEQYF
NA	TRBV6-6	TRBJ2-3	NA	TGTGCCAGCAGCCTACCCGACGGCACAGATACGCAGTATTTT	CASSLPDGTDTQYF
NA	TRBV4-3	TRBJ1-6	large	TGCGCCAGCAGCCACAGGTTTTTGAATTCACCCCTCCACTTT	CASSHRFLNSPLHF
TRBD1	TRBV11-1	TRBJ2-1	NA	TGTGCCAGCAGCGGCAGGGACAGGGCTATCTACAATGAGCAGTTCTTC	CASSGRDRAIYNEQFF
TRBD1	TRBV9	TRBJ1-1	NA	TGTGCCAGCAGCGAGACAGGGGGTTCCAACACTGAAGCTTTCTTT	CASSETGGSNTEAFF
NA	TRBV28	TRBJ2-4	NA	TGTGCCAGCAGTGGTGGACGGTGGGGCAAAAACATTCAGTACTTC	CASSGGRWGKNIQYF
TRBD1	TRBV19	TRBJ2-5	once	TGTGCCAGTAGTATAAACCGGGACAGGGGGCAAGAGACCCAGTACTTC	CASSINRDRGQETQYF
TRBD1	TRBV2	TRBJ2-7	NA	TGTGCCAGCAGTGAGCGGACAGGGAAGGACGAGCAGTACTTC	CASSERTGKDEQYF
NA	TRBV18	TRBJ2-1	NA	TGTGCCAGCTCACCGGGGGCTTGGACGGGGTACAATGAGCAGTTCTTC	CASSPGAWTGYNEQFF
TRBD1	TRBV19	TRBJ2-1	NA	TGTGCCAGTAGCACCCACTCAGGGGGAGTCTACAATGAGCAGTTCTTC	CASSTHSGGVYNEQFF
NA	TRBV4-2	TRBJ1-1	NA	TGTGCCAGCAGCCAGGGTTCGGACACTGAAGCTTTCTTT	CASSQGSDTEAFF
NA	TRBV5-1	TRBJ1-5	NA	TGCGCCAGCAGCTTGGCGGGAGGACCATATAGCAATCAGCCCCAGCATTTT	CASSLAGGPYSNQPQHF
TRBD1	TRBV15	TRBJ2-7	NA	TGTGCCACCAGCAGTCCCCGACAGGGCCGTGAGCAGTACTTC	CATSSPRQGREQYF
NA	TRBV7-2	TRBJ1-2	NA	TGTGCCAGCAGCTTACCCCCGGGAGGGAGCTATGGCTACACCTTC	CASSLPPGGSYGYTF
NA	TRBV11-1	TRBJ2-7	NA	TGTGCCAGCAGCCCAGCCGGTAACGAGCAGTACTTC	CASSPAGNEQYF
TRBD1	TRBV7-9	TRBJ2-7	NA	TGTGCCAGCAGCTTACCGACCACAGGGGTCCGGAGCTCCTACGAGCAGTACTTC	CASSLPTTGVRSSYEQYF